This T cell receptor (beta chain) was obtained from a study of beta chain features in type 1 diabetes. This clone was seen more than once but under ten times. From germline, CDR1 is SGHTA and CDR2 FQGNSA. This CDR3 comprises 16 residues. V lost 1 base to trimming and J lost 2 bases; unmatched junction nucleotides: 6. Expressed TCRB transcripts got sequenced, as all isolated RNA was reverse transcribed. Sequencing used immunoSEQ multiplex PCR; TCRdb keeps in-frame clones, though not all of them. The sample carries about 410,000 clones, about 15% recorded once. What was sequenced was naive CD4+ T cells from blood. The chain joins TRBV7-2 to TRBJ2-7; 9 nucleotides line up with TRBD1. The receptor's source is a man aged 25 to 40 in good health. The CDR3 loop reads CASSLVLWTGAYEQYF. The CDR3 region has the DNA TGTGCCAGCAGCTTAGTCCTCTGGACAGGGGCCTACGAGCAGTACTTC.